Below, one T cell receptor beta chain is given with its context. Its antigen is not known. This entry comes from a study of blood T cells in healthy people across ages. The CDR3 runs 14 residues. The germline V gene encodes CDR1 SNHLY and CDR2 FYNNEI. The ends lost 7 bases at V and 2 bases at J; junction bases unmatched: 5. Study conclusions and caveats: Percentage of naive T cells showed a strong correlation with TCR beta diversity. The fall in TCR beta diversity per million T cells was roughly linear with age.

A sample-barcoded 5' primer and a J-beta primer mix were used in a second PCR of roughly 7 to 11 cycles. A template-switch adaptor with 12 random nucleotides tagged each cDNA molecule. MiXCR was run by TCRdb on the 5' RACE reads, yielding one entry per CDR3 protein. The sample has some 800,000 distinct CDR3 sequences; roughly 25% are singletons. The same data also went into a second study, on T cells of mothers and their children.

This receptor was identified in a boy between 10 and 17 years old in good health. The sequenced material came from blood. J is TRBJ2-3 and V is TRBV2; 8 bases align to TRBD2. CDR3 sequence: CASTSGGDTDTQYF. In nucleotides, the CDR3 is TGTGCCAGCACCAGCGGGGGAGACACAGATACGCAGTATTTT.